This T cell receptor (beta chain) was documented in a study of shared clonotypes between healthy human individuals. The study, taken as a whole, reports: Sequencing depth was expected to affect clonotype sharing among donors.

At the deep level, the assay was run. Sorted-subset replicate PCR reactions contained 200 to 250 ng DNA, corresponding to some 29,000 T cell genomes. TCRdb's copy holds only in-frame clones and misses some; the assay was immunoSEQ multiplex PCR. This repertoire shows a few million clones, just over 90% found once; its top ten account for less than 2%. Positive CCR7 selection of CD45RO-negative cells yielded the naive CD8 cells, and terminally differentiated effector memory CD45RA+ cells were excluded. Those who donated, Caucasian adults without exception, all lived in Nashville, Tennessee. V was shortened by 4 bases and J by 6 bases, with 10 bases between the two germline ends. The CDR3 is 12 residues long. From germline, CDR1 is SEHNR and CDR2 FQNEAQ (reference sequence). As regards this clone: As yet, its antigen is unknown. Other DNA sequences in the same sample also yield this CDR3.

The chain is built from TRBV7-9 and TRBJ2-7; D is unclear. This TCR was recovered from a man between 18 and 29 years old in good health. Some clones in this sample may be carry-over from other donors' samples. The sequencing sample was made of naive CD8+ T cells from PBMCs. The DNA for the CDR3 is TGTGCCAGCAGCTCCCTGCGCTCCGAGCAGTACTTC. It translates to CASSSLRSEQYF.